The present T cell receptor beta chain was sequenced within a study of OX40 agonist ivuxolimab in advanced cancers. Across the whole study: Among those treated, three patients had partial responses, one with hepatocellular carcinoma and two with cutaneous melanoma.

TCRdb's copy holds only in-frame clones and misses some; the assay was immunoSEQ multiplex PCR. There are approximately 69,000 clones in the sample; approximately 86% occur only once, and 0.6% to 0.8% lies in the top ten. As regards this clone: The antigen is unknown.

Study-wide findings and caveats: On average, a greater number of expanded clones characterised CD8+ T cells relative to CD4+.

This CDR3 is 16 amino acids long. V gave up 0 bases and J gave up 3 bases; unmatched junction bases: 4. Germline-derived CDR1 and CDR2 are MNHEY and SVGAGI. The receptor was derived from an adult with an advanced solid tumor such as melanoma, head and neck, liver or kidney cancer. This specimen consisted of CD4+ or CD8+ T cells sorted from blood, obtained in a trial of the OX40 agonist ivuxolimab. The J gene is TRBJ2-4, the V gene TRBV6-5, with 8 bases aligning to TRBD1. The CDR3 region is CASSYSGTGGKNIQYF. As DNA, the CDR3 is TGTGCCAGCAGTTACTCGGGGACAGGTGGCAAAAACATTCAGTACTTC.